The T cell receptor beta chain described here comes from a study of radiotherapy plus CTLA-4 blockade in lung cancer. Whole-study findings and limits: Early clonal dynamics of blood T cells, together with interferon-beta, were reported as the best response predictor. Clones of tumor-derived TCRs expanded in blood after radiotherapy plus ipilimumab.

Of note for this clone: Its specificity is unknown.

Sequencing was performed with immunoSEQ multiplex PCR; in TCRdb, only in-frame clones are kept and a portion is missing. The data show about 90,000 clones, approximately 83% seen once. The germline CDR1 and CDR2 sequences are KGHSH and LQKENI. The CDR3 is 13 residues long. V trimming: 3 bases; J trimming: 6 bases; junction bases outside the gene matches: 3. Material: peripheral blood, obtained from a patient treated with radiotherapy plus ipilimumab. The receptor was isolated from a human donor with non-small cell lung cancer that progressed on radiotherapy plus ipilimumab. The chain combines TRBV18 with TRBJ1-1; TRBD1 matches at 8 bases. Here the CDR3 DNA reads TGTGCCAGCTCACCCGGACAGGGTTCTGAAGCTTTCTTT. Its protein is CASSPGQGSEAFF.